These 8 T cell receptor beta chains came from one sample sequenced in a study of blood T cell repertoires in COVID-19. TCRdb keeps only in-frame clones here, not all; method: immunoSEQ multiplex PCR. The sample has about 190,000 clones; less than 85% are singletons. Sequenced sample: PBMCs or T cells enriched from blood (not recorded which). These receptors were obtained from a woman aged 25 to 39 who had recovered from COVID-19.

This chain connects TRBV4-2 to TRBJ2-1, with TRBD2 identical over 9 bases. J gave up 4 bases and V 4 bases, and 2 bases lay outside the gene matches. The CDR3 loop spans 14 amino acids. Germline CDR1 and CDR2: LGHNA and YNFKEQ. The CDR3 DNA sequence: TGTGCCAGCAGCCTTAGCGGGGGTTACAATGAGCAGTTCTTC. Encoded protein: CASSLSGGYNEQFF.

This chain links TRBV5-1 with TRBJ1-6; 8 bases map to TRBD1. Losses at the gene ends were 0 bases for V and 8 bases for J; bases not matched to a gene: 7. In germline, CDR1 is SGHRS, CDR2 YFSETQ. CDR3 length: 16 residues. The CDR3 DNA is TGCGCCAGCAGCTTGGAAGGACAGGGTATGGATTCACCCCTCCACTTT. Amino acid sequence: CASSLEGQGMDSPLHF.

V is TRBV18 and J is TRBJ1-2; 8 nucleotides line up with TRBD1. Germline CDR1 and CDR2: KGHSH and LQKENI. J lost 6 bases, V lost 2 bases, and 8 bases had no gene match. The CDR3 loop spans 15 amino acids. CDR3 nucleotide sequence: TGTGCCAGCTCACCATTTGCACAGGGGGGAAATGGCTACACCTTC. Translating gives CASSPFAQGGNGYTF. Using reference TRBV18 and TRBJ1-2 for the parts outside the CDR3, the full variable domain is NAGVMQNPRHLVRRRGQEARLRCSPMKGHSHVYWYRQLPEEGLKFMVYLQKENIIDESGMPKERFSAEFPKEGPSILRIQQVVRGDSAAYFCASSPFAQGGNGYTFGSGTRLTVV.

The rearrangement uses TRBV28 and TRBJ1-2; 7 bases align to TRBD1. The CDR3 has 14 residues. CDR1 MDHEN and CDR2 SYDVKM come from the germline V gene. V lost 5 bases, J lost 4 bases, and 7 bases stayed unmatched. In nucleotides, the CDR3 is TGTGCCAGCAGTCGCAAGCAGGGGGTCTATGGCTACACCTTC. Its protein is CASSRKQGVYGYTF.

The J gene is TRBJ1-1, the V gene TRBV28; 7 nucleotides line up with TRBD1. This CDR3 has 15 residues. V was clipped by 2 bases and J by 2 bases; unmatched bases: 5. Germline CDR1 and CDR2: MDHEN and SYDVKM. CDR3 amino acids: CASSLHRGRNTEAFF. The CDR3 DNA sequence: TGTGCCAGCAGTTTACACAGGGGAAGAAACACTGAAGCTTTCTTT.

V and J are TRBV21-1 and TRBJ2-1; TRBD1, as called in the table, went unchecked against the DNA. TRBV21-1 is termed a pseudogene. This CDR3 has 16 residues. CDR3 region: CASSALDSHLYNEQFF. CDR3 sequence (DNA): TGTGCCAGCAGCGCCCTTGACAGTCACCTATACAATGAGCAGTTCTTC.

The V call is TRBV5-1, the J call TRBJ1-4, with a weak D call TRBD1 (6 bases). The CDR3 spans 13 residues. CDR1 is SGHRS, CDR2 YFSETQ, per germline. V was shortened by 4 bases and J by 8 bases, with 12 bases between the two germline ends. The CDR3 here is CASSPPGVEKLFF. The CDR3 DNA reads TGCGCCAGCAGCCCCCCAGGGGTAGAAAAACTGTTTTTT. Variable domain in full (rest from reference TRBV5-1 and TRBJ1-4): KAGVTQTPRYLIKTRGQQVTLSCSPISGHRSVSWYQQTPGQGLQFLFEYFSETQRNKGNFPGRFSGRQFSNSRSEMNVSTLELGDSALYLCASSPPGVEKLFFGSGTQLSVL.

This clone was counted only a few times. V and J are TRBV9 and TRBJ2-2; D call uncertain. V was cut by 6 bases and J by 5 bases, with 11 bases left in between. The CDR3 is 13 amino acids. CDR1 is SGDLS and CDR2 is YYNGEE in the germline V gene. CDR3 sequence reads: CASTTAGTGELFF. The CDR3 nucleotides are TGTGCCAGCACCACGGCCGGGACCGGGGAGCTGTTTTTT.